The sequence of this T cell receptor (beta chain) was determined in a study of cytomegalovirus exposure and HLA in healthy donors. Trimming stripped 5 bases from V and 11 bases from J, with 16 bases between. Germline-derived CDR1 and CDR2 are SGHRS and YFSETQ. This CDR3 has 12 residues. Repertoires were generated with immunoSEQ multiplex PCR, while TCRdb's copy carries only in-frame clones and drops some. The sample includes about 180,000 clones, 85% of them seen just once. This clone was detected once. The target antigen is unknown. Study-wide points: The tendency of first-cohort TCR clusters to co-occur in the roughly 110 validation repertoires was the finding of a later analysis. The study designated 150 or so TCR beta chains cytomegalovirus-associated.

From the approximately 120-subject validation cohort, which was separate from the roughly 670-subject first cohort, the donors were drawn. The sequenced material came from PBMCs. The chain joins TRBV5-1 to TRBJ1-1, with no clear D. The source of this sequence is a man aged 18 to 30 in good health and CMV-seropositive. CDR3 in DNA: TGCGCCAGCAGAGAAGGGAGGGATTGGGCTTTCTTT. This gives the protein CASREGRDWAFF. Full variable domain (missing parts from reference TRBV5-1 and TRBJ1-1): KAGVTQTPRYLIKTRGQQVTLSCSPISGHRSVSWYQQTPGQGLQFLFEYFSETQRNKGNFPGRFSGRQFSNSRSEMNVSTLELGDSALYLCASREGRDWAFFGQGTRLTVV.